The rows below give T cell receptor beta chains drawn from one sample of a study of T-cell reconstitution after alpha-beta-depleted transplantation in children. TCRdb recomputed calls from the PCR reads with MiXCR, one row per CDR3 protein. This table holds 600,000 or so distinct CDR3 sequences, about 21% found once. The sequences come from PBMCs, mostly from graft donor cells, collected 360 days after TCRalphabeta/CD19-depleted stem cell transplant. The receptors originated from a boy under two years old who had a stem cell transplant for acute myeloid leukemia, so the T cells may come from the graft donor. Each CDR3 is given with its conserved first and last residue. A D gene is named only where the DNA matches it firmly. Only part of the rows carry a size: once, few, many, or a class if the clone is expanded.

V	D	size	J	DNA	CDR3
TRBV7-2	TRBD1	many	TRBJ2-1	TGTGCCAGCAGCACCGGGACAGGGGCCTACAATGAGCAGTTCTTC	CASSTGTGAYNEQFF
TRBV6-2/TRBV6-3	TRBD1	NA	TRBJ2-1	TGTGCCAGCAGTTGGGGACAGAACAATGAGCAGTTCTTC	CASSWGQNNEQFF
TRBV5-1	NA	NA	TRBJ2-3	TGCGCCAGCAGCACCGGGACTTCCCTGGATACGCAGTATTTT	CASSTGTSLDTQYF
TRBV7-9	TRBD2	many	TRBJ2-1	TGTGCCAGCAGCCCACGGACTAGCGGGGCCTACAATGAGCAGTTCTTC	CASSPRTSGAYNEQFF
TRBV5-1	NA	NA	TRBJ2-1	TGCGCCAGCAGCCCAGGAAGGGGGAACCCTAGCTCCTACAATGAGCAGTTCTTC	CASSPGRGNPSSYNEQFF
TRBV24-1	NA	NA	TRBJ2-5	TGTGCCACCAGTGACCCGACTGCCAGACAGGGAGGGATGGAGACCCAGTACTTC	CATSDPTARQGGMETQYF
TRBV6-4	NA	NA	TRBJ2-7	TGTGCCAGCAGAGACAGTACCTACGAGCAGTACTTC	CASRDSTYEQYF
TRBV28	NA	NA	TRBJ2-3	TGTGCCAGCAGTTTGCTCCGGGACCTACCGTCGAGTACGCAGTATTTT	CASSLLRDLPSSTQYF
TRBV3-1	TRBD1	many	TRBJ1-4	TGTGCCAGCAGCCGTCGGACAGGGAGGAATGAAAAACTGTTTTTT	CASSRRTGRNEKLFF
TRBV20-1	TRBD1	few	TRBJ1-2	TGCAGTGCTGGACAGGGGGTCGGCTACACCTTC	CSAGQGVGYTF
TRBV20-1	NA	NA	TRBJ1-1	TGCAGTGCTAGAGATTATGGGGGTTTGGCAGGAGCTTTCTTT	CSARDYGGLAGAFF
TRBV29-1	NA	NA	TRBJ2-7	TGCAGCGTGAATCGAGGGGACTACGAGCAGTACTTC	CSVNRGDYEQYF
TRBV6-5	TRBD1	NA	TRBJ1-5	TGTGCCAGCAGTTACATCCAGGGGGGGAGTCAGCCCCAGCATTTT	CASSYIQGGSQPQHF
TRBV12-3/TRBV12-4	NA	NA	TRBJ2-1	TGTGCCAGCAGTTTAGGGTTAGGCAATGAGCAGTTCTTC	CASSLGLGNEQFF
TRBV5-5	NA	NA	TRBJ1-2	TGTGCCAGCAGCTGGTGGGGGGGCTACACCTTC	CASSWWGGYTF
TRBV10-3	NA	NA	TRBJ1-1	TGTGCCATCAGTGAGTCGCTTCAGGGACACGGGAACACTGAAGCTTTCTTT	CAISESLQGHGNTEAFF
TRBV15	NA	few	TRBJ2-5	TGTGCCACCAGGATCGATGCGAAAGAGACCCAGTACTTC	CATRIDAKETQYF
TRBV10-3	TRBD1	few	TRBJ2-7	TGTGCCATCAGTCTGGGACAGGGGGACGACGAGCAGTACTTC	CAISLGQGDDEQYF
TRBV20-1	NA	NA	TRBJ1-4	TGCAGTGCTAGAGGGGCAGGGATGAATGAAAAACTGTTTTTT	CSARGAGMNEKLFF
TRBV28	TRBD1	NA	TRBJ2-7	TGTGCCAGCAGGCCGACAGGGTTGGGCGAGCAGTACTTC	CASRPTGLGEQYF
TRBV20-1	TRBD1	few	TRBJ1-1	TGCAGTGCTAGTCCCGGCCGACAGGGTGAAGCTTTCTTT	CSASPGRQGEAFF
TRBV9	NA	few	TRBJ2-3	TGTGCCAGCAGCGGCAGGCGCACAGATACGCAGTATTTT	CASSGRRTDTQYF
TRBV9	TRBD2	many	TRBJ2-7	TGTGCCAGCAGCGATAGCGGGGAACCGGACGAGCAGTACTTC	CASSDSGEPDEQYF
TRBV10-3	NA	NA	TRBJ2-4	TGTGCCATCAGTGACCAATTATCGACAGGGCGGGGGAACATTCAGTACTTC	CAISDQLSTGRGNIQYF
TRBV7-3	NA	NA	TRBJ2-1	TGTGCCAGCAGCTTAAGGGCCCCCGGGAGCTCCTACAATGAGCAGTTCTTC	CASSLRAPGSSYNEQFF
TRBV29-1	TRBD1	many	TRBJ2-3	TGCAGCGTTGAAGATACGGGGACGAGAGGGCAGGGGGCAGGAGATACGCAGTATTTT	CSVEDTGTRGQGAGDTQYF
TRBV6-1	NA	few	TRBJ2-1	TGTGCCAGCAGTGATCCGGACCGACCTGGAAACAATGAGCAGTTCTTC	CASSDPDRPGNNEQFF
TRBV29-1	TRBD2	NA	TRBJ2-3	TGCAGCGTTGACGGGACTAACACAGATACGCAGTATTTT	CSVDGTNTDTQYF
TRBV12-5	NA	few	TRBJ2-1	TGTGCTAGTGGTACCACCAGGGCCCGTTCCTACAATGAGCAGTTCTTC	CASGTTRARSYNEQFF
TRBV6-1	NA	NA	TRBJ1-6	TGTGCCAGCAGTGAATCTCGGGGGGGGCAGCCAAATTCACCCCTCCACTTT	CASSESRGGQPNSPLHF
TRBV5-1	NA	NA	TRBJ2-7	TGCGCCAGCAGCTGGGCTAGCGAGGGCGAGCAGTACTTC	CASSWASEGEQYF
TRBV7-2	NA	NA	TRBJ1-4	TGTGCCAGCAGTAGGGTACCTGCAACTAATGAAAAACTGTTTTTT	CASSRVPATNEKLFF
TRBV7-9	NA	NA	TRBJ1-5	TGTGCCAGCAGCTTATCTTCACCAAGTTCTCAGCCCCAGCATTTT	CASSLSSPSSQPQHF
TRBV9	NA	few	TRBJ2-5	TGTGCCAGCACCCTAGGCATGGACCAAGAGACCCAGTACTTC	CASTLGMDQETQYF
TRBV20-1	NA	NA	TRBJ1-1	TGCAGTGCTAGCCGCAGAGAAGCTTTCTTT	CSASRREAFF
TRBV7-6	NA	few	TRBJ2-2	TGTGCCAGCAGCCCAAGGAAGGGATGGCTGTTTTTT	CASSPRKGWLFF
TRBV9	TRBD1	many	TRBJ2-3	TGTGCCAGCAGCACGGGACAGTCCACAGATACGCAGTATTTT	CASSTGQSTDTQYF
TRBV7-9	NA	many	TRBJ1-1	TGTGCCAGCAGCTTTGGGACCGACACTGAAGCTTTCTTT	CASSFGTDTEAFF
TRBV7-2	NA	NA	TRBJ1-2	TGTGCCAGCAGCCACAAATTAGGGGTCGGGAACTATGGCTACACCTTC	CASSHKLGVGNYGYTF
TRBV19	NA	NA	TRBJ2-6	TGTGCCACCTCTACGGTCGGGGGTGATGGGGCCAACGTCCTGACTTTC	CATSTVGGDGANVLTF
TRBV12-3/TRBV12-4	NA	few	TRBJ1-1	TGTGCCAGCGGACAGTACCTGAACACTGAAGCTTTCTTT	CASGQYLNTEAFF
TRBV20-1	TRBD2	many	TRBJ2-3	TGCAGTGCTCTTACTAGCGGAGTATCCGATACGCAGTATTTT	CSALTSGVSDTQYF